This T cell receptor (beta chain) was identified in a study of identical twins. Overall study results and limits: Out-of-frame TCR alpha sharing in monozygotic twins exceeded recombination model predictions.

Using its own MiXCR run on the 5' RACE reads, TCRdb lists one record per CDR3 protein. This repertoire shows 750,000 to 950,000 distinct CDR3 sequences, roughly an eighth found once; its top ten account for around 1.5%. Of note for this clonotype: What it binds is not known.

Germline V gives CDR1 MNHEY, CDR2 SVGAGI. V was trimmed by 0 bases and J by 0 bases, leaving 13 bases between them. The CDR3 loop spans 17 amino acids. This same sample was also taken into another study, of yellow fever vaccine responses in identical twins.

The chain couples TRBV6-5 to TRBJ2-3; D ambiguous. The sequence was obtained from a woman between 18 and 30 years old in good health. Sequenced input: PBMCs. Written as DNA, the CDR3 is TGTGCCAGCAGTTACTCAGGAGACTTGTCTAGCACAGATACGCAGTATTTT. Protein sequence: CASSYSGDLSSTDTQYF.